This T cell receptor beta chain was sequenced for a study of regulatory T cells in long-lasting Graves disease. Time point: newly diagnosed GD, antithyroid drugs for less than 3 months. PBMC-extracted RNA yielded the TCR library. At least ten counts were recorded for this clonotype. At one boundary the junction diverges from the germline segment, which might be a read error. Combining iRepertoire HTBI primers with Arm-PCR of CDR3 regions, the authors built TCR beta libraries. TCRdb redid the calling of the multiplex PCR reads with MiXCR, one entry per CDR3 protein. The sample lists fewer than 500,000 distinct CDR3 sequences, 15% to 20% occurring once. Another study also made use of these data, one on T cells in Graves' hyperthyroidism and ophthalmopathy.

This TCR was recovered from a middle-aged man with Graves disease. The source was peripheral blood mononuclear cells (PBMCs), collected at new diagnosis, from a patient treated with antithyroid drugs.

The CDR3 loop is CASSVSGNYGYTF. The CDR3 coding sequence is TGTGCCAGCAGTGTCAGTGGTAACTATGGCTACACCTTC. This rearrangement joins TRBV5-1 to TRBJ1-2; D is undetermined. Per the germline V gene, CDR1 is SGHRS and CDR2 is YFSETQ. The CDR3 runs 13 residues.